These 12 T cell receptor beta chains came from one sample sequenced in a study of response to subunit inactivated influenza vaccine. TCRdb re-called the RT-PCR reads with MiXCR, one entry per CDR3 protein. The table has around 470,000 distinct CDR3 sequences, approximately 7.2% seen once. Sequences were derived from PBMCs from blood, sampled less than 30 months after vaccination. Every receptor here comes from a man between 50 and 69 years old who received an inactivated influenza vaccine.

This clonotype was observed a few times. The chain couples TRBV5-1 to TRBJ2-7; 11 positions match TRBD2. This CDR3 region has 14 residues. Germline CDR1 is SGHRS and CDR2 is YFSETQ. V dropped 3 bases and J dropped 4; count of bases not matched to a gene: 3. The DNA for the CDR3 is TGCGCCAGCAGCTCGACTAGCGGGGTTTACGAGCAGTACTTC. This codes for CASSSTSGVYEQYF.

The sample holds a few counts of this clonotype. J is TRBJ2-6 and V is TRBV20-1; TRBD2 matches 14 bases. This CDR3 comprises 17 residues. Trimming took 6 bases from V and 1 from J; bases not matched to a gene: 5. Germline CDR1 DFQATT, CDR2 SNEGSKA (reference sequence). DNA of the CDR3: TGCAGTGCATCCGGGACTAGCGGGAGTTCTGGGGCCAACGTCCTGACTTTC. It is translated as CSASGTSGSSGANVLTF.

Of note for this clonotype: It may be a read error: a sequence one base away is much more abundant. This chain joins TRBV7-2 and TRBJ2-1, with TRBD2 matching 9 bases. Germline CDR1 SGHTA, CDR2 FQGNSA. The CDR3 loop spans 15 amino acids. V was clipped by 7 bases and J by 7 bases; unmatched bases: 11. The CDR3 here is CASNVPSGMRNEQFF. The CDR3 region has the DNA TGTGCCAGCAACGTTCCTAGCGGGATGAGAAATGAGCAGTTCTTC. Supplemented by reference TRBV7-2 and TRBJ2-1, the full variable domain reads GAGVSQSPSNKVTEKGKDVELRCDPISGHTALYWYRQSLGQGLEFLIYFQGNSAPDKSGLPSDRFSAERTGGSVSTLTIQRTQQEDSAVYLCASNVPSGMRNEQFFGPGTRLTVL.

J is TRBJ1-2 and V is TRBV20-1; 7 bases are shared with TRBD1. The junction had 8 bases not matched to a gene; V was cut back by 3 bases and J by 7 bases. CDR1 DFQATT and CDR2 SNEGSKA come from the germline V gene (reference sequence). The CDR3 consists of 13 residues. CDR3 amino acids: CSASPNRGSGYTF. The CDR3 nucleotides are TGCAGTGCTAGTCCCAACAGGGGCTCTGGCTACACCTTC.

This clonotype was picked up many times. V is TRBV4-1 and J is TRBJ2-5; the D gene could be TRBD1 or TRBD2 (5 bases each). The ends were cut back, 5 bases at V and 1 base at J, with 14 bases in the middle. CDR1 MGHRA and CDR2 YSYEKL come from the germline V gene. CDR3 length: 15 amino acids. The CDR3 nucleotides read TGCGCCAGCAGCAGACTTTCGGGGACCCAAGAGACCCAGTACTTC. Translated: CASSRLSGTQETQYF.

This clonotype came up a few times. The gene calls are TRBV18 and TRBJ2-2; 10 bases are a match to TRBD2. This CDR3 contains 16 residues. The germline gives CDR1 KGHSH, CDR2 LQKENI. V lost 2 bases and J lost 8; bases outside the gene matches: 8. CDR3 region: CASSPRTSGSAGELFF. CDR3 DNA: TGTGCCAGCTCACCAAGGACTAGCGGATCGGCGGGGGAGCTGTTTTTT. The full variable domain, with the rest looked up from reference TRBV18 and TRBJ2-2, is NAGVMQNPRHLVRRRGQEARLRCSPMKGHSHVYWYRQLPEEGLKFMVYLQKENIIDESGMPKERFSAEFPKEGPSILRIQQVVRGDSAAYFCASSPRTSGSAGELFFGEGSRLTVL.

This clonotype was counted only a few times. Written as DNA, the CDR3 is TGTGCCAGCAGCTATACCCTAACTCTGACAGTGAACACTGAAGCTTTCTTT. It specifies CASSYTLTLTVNTEAFF. The chain is built from TRBV6-2 or TRBV6-3 and TRBJ1-1; tentatively, D is TRBD1 (5 bases). V was shortened by 6 bases and J by 0 bases, with 20 bases between the two germline ends. CDR1 MNHEY and CDR2 SVGEGT come from the germline V gene. CDR3 size: 17 residues.

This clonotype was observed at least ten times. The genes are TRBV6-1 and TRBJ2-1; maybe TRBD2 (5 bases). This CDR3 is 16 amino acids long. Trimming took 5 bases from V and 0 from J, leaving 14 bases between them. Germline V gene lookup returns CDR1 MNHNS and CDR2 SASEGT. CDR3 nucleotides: TGTGCCAGCAGTCCTGGACTGGTCAGCTCCTACAATGAGCAGTTCTTC. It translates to CASSPGLVSSYNEQFF.

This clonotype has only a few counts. This CDR3 is CASSYGGGDRVGEQFF. For the CDR3, the DNA is TGTGCCAGCAGTTACGGTGGAGGGGACAGGGTAGGTGAGCAGTTCTTC. The chain carries TRBV6-2 or TRBV6-3 and TRBJ2-1; 9 nucleotides line up with TRBD1. Losses at the gene ends were 2 bases for V and 9 bases for J; bases not matched to a gene: 11. The CDR3 spans 16 residues. CDR1 is MNHEY, CDR2 SVGEGT, per germline.

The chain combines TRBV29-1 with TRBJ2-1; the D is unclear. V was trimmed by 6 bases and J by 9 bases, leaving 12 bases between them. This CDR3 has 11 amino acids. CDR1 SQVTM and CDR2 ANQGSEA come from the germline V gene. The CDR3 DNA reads TGCAGCGTGTCCTCTGTCCGTGAGCAGTTCTTC. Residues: CSVSSVREQFF.

The chain's CDR3 is CASSEAGGVSYNEQFF. The CDR3 bases are TGTGCCAGCAGTGAAGCCGGCGGAGTCTCCTACAATGAGCAGTTCTTC. J is TRBJ2-1 and V is TRBV6-1; D is unclear. V gave up 0 bases and J gave up 0 bases, with 9 bases separating them. CDR1 is MNHNS, CDR2 SASEGT, per germline. The CDR3 is 16 residues long.

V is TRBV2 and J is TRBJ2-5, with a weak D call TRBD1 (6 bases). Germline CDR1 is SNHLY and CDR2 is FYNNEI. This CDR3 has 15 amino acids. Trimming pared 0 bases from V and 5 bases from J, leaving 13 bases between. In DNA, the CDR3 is TGTGCCAGCAGTGAAGCGTACAGGGTGACCGAGACCCAGTACTTC. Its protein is CASSEAYRVTETQYF.